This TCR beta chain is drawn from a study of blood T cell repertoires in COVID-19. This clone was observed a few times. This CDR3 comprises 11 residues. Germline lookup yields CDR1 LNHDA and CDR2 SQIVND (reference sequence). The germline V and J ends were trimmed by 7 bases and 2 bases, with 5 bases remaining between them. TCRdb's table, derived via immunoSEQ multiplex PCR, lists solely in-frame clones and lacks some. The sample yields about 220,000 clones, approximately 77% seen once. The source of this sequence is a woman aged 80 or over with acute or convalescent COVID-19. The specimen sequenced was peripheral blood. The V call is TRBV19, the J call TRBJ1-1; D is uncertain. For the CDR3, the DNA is TGTGCCAGTAACACCAACACTGAAGCTTTCTTT. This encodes CASNTNTEAFF.